This T cell receptor beta chain was identified in a study of PD-L1 blockade in urothelial cancer. The overall study: Analyses were performed on blood at 3 weeks after treatment start (the second dose) and at 6 weeks. The median number of T cells present in blood samples was about 130,000.

The study enrolled patients with locally advanced or metastatic urothelial carcinoma. TCRdb's table, derived via immunoSEQ multiplex PCR, lists solely in-frame clones and lacks some. The sample has 35,000 to 55,000 clones, more than 65% seen once. This CDR3 spans 14 amino acids. This rearrangement joins TRBV21-1 to TRBJ1-2; the table's D call TRBD1 went unverified against the DNA. TRBV21-1 represents a pseudogene. The sample was PBMCs, taken around atezolizumab (anti-PD-L1) treatment. The receptor's source is a man in his 70s with urothelial cancer. This chain's CDR3 is CASSPRQGDYGYTF. CDR3 nucleotides: TGTGCCAGCAGCCCTCGACAGGGGGACTATGGCTACACCTTC.